These T cell receptor beta chains were read from a single sample in a study of T cells after yellow fever vaccination. TCRdb reanalysed the 5' RACE reads using MiXCR and keeps one entry per CDR3 protein. The profile shows some 32,000 distinct CDR3 sequences, 3.5% to 5% of them singletons. The specimen was CD8+ T cells sorted from PBMCs, collected 5 days after the yellow fever booster vaccination. Receptor source: a man younger than 45 who received the YFV17D yellow fever vaccine. Both conserved end residues are part of each CDR3. A D gene is named only where the DNA matches it firmly. Rows may omit the clone size; those that give it use once, few, many or a size class.

>TRBJ2-2|many|TRBD1|TRBV12-3/TRBV12-4
TGTGCCAGCACAAATCCGGGACAGGTGGACACCGGGGAGCTGTTTTTT
CASTNPGQVDTGELFF
>TRBJ2-1|many|.|TRBV20-1
TGCAGTGCTAGAAGACAGACCCCGTTCGGCGAGCAGTTCTTC
CSARRQTPFGEQFF
>TRBJ1-4|many|TRBD1|TRBV4-3
TGCGCCAGCAGCCAAGATACCGGGACAGGGGACGAAAAACTGTTTTTT
CASSQDTGTGDEKLFF
>TRBJ1-3|many|.|TRBV6-5
TGTGCCAGCAGTTATGGGGGAGATGGAAACACCATATATTTT
CASSYGGDGNTIYF
>TRBJ2-6|many|.|TRBV7-3
TGTGCCAGCAGCTTAGTTCCTATTTCCGGGGCCAACGTCCTGACTTTC
CASSLVPISGANVLTF
>TRBJ2-7|many|TRBD2|TRBV19
TGTGCCAGTAGTATTTTGCTAGCGGGGATCTACGAGCAGTACTTC
CASSILLAGIYEQYF
>TRBJ2-7|.|.|TRBV4-3
TGCGCCAGCAGCCACTTGGAGGGCTACGAGCAGTACTTC
CASSHLEGYEQYF
>TRBJ2-7|many|TRBD2|TRBV11-2
TGTGCCAGCAGCCCCCCAACTAGCGCCACCTACGAGCAGTACTTC
CASSPPTSATYEQYF
>TRBJ2-1|many|TRBD1|TRBV4-3
TGCGCCAGCAGCCACGGGACAGGGGTGGGTGAGCAGTTCTTC
CASSHGTGVGEQFF
>TRBJ1-6|many|TRBD1|TRBV6-6
TGTGCCAGCAGGCCAACCCGACAGGGAGGATGGTCACCCCTCCACTTT
CASRPTRQGGWSPLHF
>TRBJ2-1|many|TRBD2|TRBV20-1
TGCAGTGCTTCCCGGACTAGCGTCCCTGTGGTATCCTACAATGAGCAGTTCTTC
CSASRTSVPVVSYNEQFF
>TRBJ2-1|many|TRBD2|TRBV27
TGTGCCAGCAGAAGGCTTAATGCGGGAGGACTCAATGAGCAGTTCTTC
CASRRLNAGGLNEQFF
>TRBJ2-1|many|.|TRBV7-2
TGTGCCAGCAGCTTAGAAGCCCTCTACAATGAGCAGTTCTTC
CASSLEALYNEQFF
>TRBJ2-3|many|.|TRBV15
TGTGCCACCAGCGGGAGGTCAGATACGCAGTATTTT
CATSGRSDTQYF
>TRBJ2-3|many|.|TRBV11-2
TGTGCCAGCAGCTTAGTTAGCGACACAGATACGCAGTATTTT
CASSLVSDTDTQYF
>TRBJ2-7|many|TRBD1|TRBV7-2
TGTGCCAGCAGCTCAGGGGGATTTTCCTACGAGCAGTACTTC
CASSSGGFSYEQYF
>TRBJ2-3|few|TRBD1|TRBV23-1
TGCGTCAGCAGTCCGCCTCCGACAGGGGTGAAAGATACGCAGTATTTT
CVSSPPPTGVKDTQYF
>TRBJ2-7|many|TRBD1|TRBV20-1
TGCAGTGCTACAACAACAGGGGCTCCTTGGGAGCAGTACTTC
CSATTTGAPWEQYF
>TRBJ2-5|many|TRBD1|TRBV12-3/TRBV12-4
TGTGCCAGCAGTACGGACAGGGGCCAAGAGACCCAGTACTTC
CASSTDRGQETQYF
>TRBJ2-3|many|.|TRBV5-1
TGCGCCAGCAGCTTGGGTGACGCCGCTAGCACAGATACGCAGTATTTT
CASSLGDAASTDTQYF
>TRBJ2-3|many|TRBD2|TRBV7-2
TGTGCCAGCAGCTTAGAGGCGGGAGTTACAGATACGCAGTATTTT
CASSLEAGVTDTQYF
>TRBJ2-5|many|.|TRBV5-4
TGTGCCAGCAGCTTGGAACAGCAAGAGACCCAGTACTTC
CASSLEQQETQYF
>TRBJ1-2|many|TRBD1|TRBV30
TGTGCCTGGAGTGTAACGGGACAGCCTGATACTAACTATGGCTACACCTTC
CAWSVTGQPDTNYGYTF
>TRBJ2-7|many|.|TRBV7-8
TGTGCCAGCAGCTTAGCGGTTCGGGTTATAGAGCAGTACTTC
CASSLAVRVIEQYF
>TRBJ2-2|medium-sized|.|TRBV29-1
TGCAGCGTTGAAGAATGGGGGGAGCTGTTTTTT
CSVEEWGELFF
>TRBJ2-7|many|.|TRBV28
TGTGCCAGCAGCGTAACGGTGCGGTCTGATGACTACGAGCAGTACTTC
CASSVTVRSDDYEQYF
>TRBJ2-5|many|.|TRBV7-9
TGTGCCAGCAGCCTGGTAGGACAAGAGACCCAGTACTTC
CASSLVGQETQYF
>TRBJ2-1|few|.|TRBV9
TGTGCCAGCAGCGTAGACGGCAGAACGATCTACAATGAGCAGTTCTTC
CASSVDGRTIYNEQFF